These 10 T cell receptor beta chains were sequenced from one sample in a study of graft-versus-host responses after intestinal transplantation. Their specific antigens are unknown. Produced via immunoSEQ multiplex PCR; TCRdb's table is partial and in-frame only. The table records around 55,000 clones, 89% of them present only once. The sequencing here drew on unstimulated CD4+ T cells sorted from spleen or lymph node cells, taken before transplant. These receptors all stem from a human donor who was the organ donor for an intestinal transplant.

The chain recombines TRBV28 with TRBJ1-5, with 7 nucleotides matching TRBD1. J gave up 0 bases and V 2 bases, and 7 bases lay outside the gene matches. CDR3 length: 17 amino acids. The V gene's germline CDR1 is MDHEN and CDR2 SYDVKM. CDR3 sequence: CASSLPGTAYSNQPQHF. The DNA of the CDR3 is TGTGCCAGCAGTTTACCCGGGACAGCTTATAGCAATCAGCCCCAGCATTTT.

The CDR3 nucleotides read TGTGCCAGTAGTATCGTCCAGGCGAGTCGAAAACTGTTTTTT. Amino acid sequence: CASSIVQASRKLFF. This chain joins TRBV19 and TRBJ1-4; D unresolved. Germline lookup yields CDR1 LNHDA and CDR2 SQIVND (reference sequence). The CDR3 totals 14 residues. Trimming took off 3 bases at V and 10 bases at J, with 15 bases between the two ends.

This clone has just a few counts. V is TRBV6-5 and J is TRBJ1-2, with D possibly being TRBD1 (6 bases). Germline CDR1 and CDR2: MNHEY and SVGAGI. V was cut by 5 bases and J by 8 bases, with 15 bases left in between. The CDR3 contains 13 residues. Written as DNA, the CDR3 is TGTGCCAGCAGTCCACAGGGTCCCCGCGGCTACACCTTC. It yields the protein CASSPQGPRGYTF.

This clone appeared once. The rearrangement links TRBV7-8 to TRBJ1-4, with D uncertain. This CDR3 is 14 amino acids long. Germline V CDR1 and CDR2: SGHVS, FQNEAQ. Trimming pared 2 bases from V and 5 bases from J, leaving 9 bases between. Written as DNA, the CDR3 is TGTGCCAGCAGCTTAAGGCAGGCCAATGAAAAACTGTTTTTT. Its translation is CASSLRQANEKLFF.

CDR3 loop: CSQNRVSGNTIYF. CDR3 nucleotides: TGCAGCCAAAACAGGGTGTCTGGAAACACCATATATTTT. The V gene is TRBV29-1, the J gene TRBJ1-3; TRBD1 is a possible D gene (6 bases). Germline loops: CDR1 SQVTM, CDR2 ANQGSEA. Trimming removed 8 bases at V and 1 base at J, with 12 bases between. The CDR3 extends over 13 amino acids.

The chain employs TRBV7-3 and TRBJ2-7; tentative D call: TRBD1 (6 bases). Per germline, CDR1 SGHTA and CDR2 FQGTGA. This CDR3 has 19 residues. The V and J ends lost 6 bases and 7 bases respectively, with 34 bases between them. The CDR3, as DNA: TGTGCCAGCAGTAAAAGGGGGAGAGGGGTCACCTCCGGGGACGGAGAGCAGTACTTC. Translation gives CASSKRGRGVTSGDGEQYF.

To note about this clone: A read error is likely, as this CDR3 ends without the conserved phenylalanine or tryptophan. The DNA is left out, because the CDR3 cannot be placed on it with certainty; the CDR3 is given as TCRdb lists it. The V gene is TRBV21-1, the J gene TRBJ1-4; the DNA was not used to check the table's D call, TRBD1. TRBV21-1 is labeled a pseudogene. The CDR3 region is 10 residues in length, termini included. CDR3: CASSKSGQGH.

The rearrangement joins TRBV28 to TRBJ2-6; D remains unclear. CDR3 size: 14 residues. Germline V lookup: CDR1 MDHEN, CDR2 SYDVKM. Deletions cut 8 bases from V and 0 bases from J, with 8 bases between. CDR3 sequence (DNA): TGTGCCAGCCTACAGAGCTCTGGGGCCAACGTCCTGACTTTC. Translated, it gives CASLQSSGANVLTF.

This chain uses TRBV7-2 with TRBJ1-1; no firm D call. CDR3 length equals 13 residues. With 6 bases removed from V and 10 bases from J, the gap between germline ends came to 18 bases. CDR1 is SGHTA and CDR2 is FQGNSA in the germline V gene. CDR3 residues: CASRAYEEGGAFF. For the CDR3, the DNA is TGTGCCAGCAGGGCCTATGAGGAAGGTGGAGCTTTCTTT. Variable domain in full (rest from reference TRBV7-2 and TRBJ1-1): GAGVSQSPSNKVTEKGKDVELRCDPISGHTALYWYRQSLGQGLEFLIYFQGNSAPDKSGLPSDRFSAERTGGSVSTLTIQRTQQEDSAVYLCASRAYEEGGAFFGQGTRLTVV.

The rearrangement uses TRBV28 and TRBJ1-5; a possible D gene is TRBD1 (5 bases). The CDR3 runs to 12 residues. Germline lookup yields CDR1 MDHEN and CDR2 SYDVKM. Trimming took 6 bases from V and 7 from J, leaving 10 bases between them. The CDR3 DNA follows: TGTGCCAGCAGCGAAGGGGTCCAGCCCCAGCATTTT. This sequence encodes CASSEGVQPQHF. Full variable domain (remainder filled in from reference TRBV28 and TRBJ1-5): DVKVTQSSRYLVKRTGEKVFLECVQDMDHENMFWYRQDPGLGLRLIYFSYDVKMKEKGDIPEGYSVSREKKERFSLILESASTNQTSMYLCASSEGVQPQHFGDGTRLSIL.